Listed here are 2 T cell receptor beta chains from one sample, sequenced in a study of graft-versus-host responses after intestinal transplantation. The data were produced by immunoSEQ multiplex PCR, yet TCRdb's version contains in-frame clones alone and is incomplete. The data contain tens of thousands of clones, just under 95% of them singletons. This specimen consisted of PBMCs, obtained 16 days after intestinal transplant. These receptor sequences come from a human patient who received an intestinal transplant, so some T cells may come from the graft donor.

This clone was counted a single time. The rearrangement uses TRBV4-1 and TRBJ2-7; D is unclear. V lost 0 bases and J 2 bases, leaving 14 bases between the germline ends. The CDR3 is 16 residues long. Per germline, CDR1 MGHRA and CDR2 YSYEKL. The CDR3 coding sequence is TGCGCCAGCAGCCAAGATGGAGTCGGGCCAGCCTACGAGCAGTACTTC. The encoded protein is CASSQDGVGPAYEQYF.

The CDR3 DNA follows: TGTGCCAGCAGCTTAGCGCAGGGCGGGCCCAGCTCCTACGAGCAGTACTTC. Its translation is CASSLAQGGPSSYEQYF. The chain employs TRBV7-8 and TRBJ2-7, with D perhaps assigned TRBD1 or TRBD2 (5 bases each). CDR1 is SGHVS and CDR2 is FQNEAQ in the germline V gene. V lost 0 bases to trimming and J lost 0 bases, with 15 bases between them. The CDR3 loop spans 17 amino acids.